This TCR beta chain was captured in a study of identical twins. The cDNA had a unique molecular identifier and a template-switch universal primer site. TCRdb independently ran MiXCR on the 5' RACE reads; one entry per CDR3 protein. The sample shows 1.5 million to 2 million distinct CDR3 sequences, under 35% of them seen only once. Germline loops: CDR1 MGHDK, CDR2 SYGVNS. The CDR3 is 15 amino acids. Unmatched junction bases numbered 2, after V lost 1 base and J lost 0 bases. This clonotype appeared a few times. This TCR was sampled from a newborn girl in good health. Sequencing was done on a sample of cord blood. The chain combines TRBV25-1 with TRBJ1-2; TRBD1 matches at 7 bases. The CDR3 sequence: CASSEWTGANYGYTF. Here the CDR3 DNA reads TGTGCCAGCAGTGAATGGACAGGAGCTAACTATGGCTACACCTTC.